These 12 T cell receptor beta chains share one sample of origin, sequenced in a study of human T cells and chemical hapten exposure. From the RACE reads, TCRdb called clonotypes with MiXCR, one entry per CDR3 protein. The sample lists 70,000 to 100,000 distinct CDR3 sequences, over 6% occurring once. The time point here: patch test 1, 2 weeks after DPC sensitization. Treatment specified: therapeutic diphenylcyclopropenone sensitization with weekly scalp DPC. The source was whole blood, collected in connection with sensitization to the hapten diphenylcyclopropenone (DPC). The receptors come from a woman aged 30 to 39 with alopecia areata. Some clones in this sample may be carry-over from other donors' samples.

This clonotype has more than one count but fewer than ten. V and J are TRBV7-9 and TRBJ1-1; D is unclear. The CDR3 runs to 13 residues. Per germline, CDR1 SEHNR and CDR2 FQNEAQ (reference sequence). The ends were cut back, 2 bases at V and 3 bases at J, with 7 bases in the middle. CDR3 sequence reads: CASSLRDHTEAFF. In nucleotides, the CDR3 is TGTGCCAGCAGCTTAAGGGATCACACTGAAGCTTTCTTT.

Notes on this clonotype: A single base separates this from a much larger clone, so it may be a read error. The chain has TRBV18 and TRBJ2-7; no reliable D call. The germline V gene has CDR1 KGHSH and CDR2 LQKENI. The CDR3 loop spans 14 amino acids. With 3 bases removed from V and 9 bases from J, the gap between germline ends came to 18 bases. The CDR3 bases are TGTGCCAGCTCACCGAACATGGGCAGTACGAGGCAGTACTTC. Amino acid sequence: CASSPNMGSTRQYF.

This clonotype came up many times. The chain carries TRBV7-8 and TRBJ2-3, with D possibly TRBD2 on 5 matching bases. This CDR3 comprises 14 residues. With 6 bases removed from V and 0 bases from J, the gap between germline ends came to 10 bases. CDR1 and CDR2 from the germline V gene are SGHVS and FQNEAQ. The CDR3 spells CASRRAPSTDTQYF. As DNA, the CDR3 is TGTGCCAGCAGGCGGGCCCCCAGCACAGATACGCAGTATTTT.

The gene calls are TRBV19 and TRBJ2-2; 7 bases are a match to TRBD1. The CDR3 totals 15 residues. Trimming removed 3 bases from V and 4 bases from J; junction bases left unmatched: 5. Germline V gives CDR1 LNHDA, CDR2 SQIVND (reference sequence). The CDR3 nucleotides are TGTGCCAGTAGTATCGACAGGGTGGGCACCGGGGAGCTGTTTTTT. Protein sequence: CASSIDRVGTGELFF.

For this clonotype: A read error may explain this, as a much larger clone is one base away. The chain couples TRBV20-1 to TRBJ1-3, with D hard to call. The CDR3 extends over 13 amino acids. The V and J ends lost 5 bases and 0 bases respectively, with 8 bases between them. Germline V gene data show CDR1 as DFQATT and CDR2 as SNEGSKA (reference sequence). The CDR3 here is CSALGDSGNTIYF. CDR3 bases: TGCAGTGCTCTGGGAGACTCTGGAAACACCATATATTTT.

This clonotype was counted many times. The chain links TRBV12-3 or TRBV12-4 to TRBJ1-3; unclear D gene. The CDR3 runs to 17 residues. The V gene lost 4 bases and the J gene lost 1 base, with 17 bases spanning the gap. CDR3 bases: TGTGCCAGCAGTTCCTCCCCCCAATCCATATCTGGAAACACCATATATTTT. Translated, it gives CASSSSPQSISGNTIYF.

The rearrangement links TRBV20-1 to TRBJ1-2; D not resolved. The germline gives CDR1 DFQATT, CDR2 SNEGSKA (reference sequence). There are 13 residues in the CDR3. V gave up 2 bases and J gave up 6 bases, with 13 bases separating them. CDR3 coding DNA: TGCAGTGCTAGATTAGCCGAGGACCATGGCTACACCTTC. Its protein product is CSARLAEDHGYTF.

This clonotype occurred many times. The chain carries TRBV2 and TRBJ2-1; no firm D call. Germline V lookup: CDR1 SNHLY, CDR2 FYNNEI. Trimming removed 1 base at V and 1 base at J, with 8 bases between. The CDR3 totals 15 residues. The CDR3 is CASSEDPLSYNEQFF. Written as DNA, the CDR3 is TGTGCCAGCAGTGAAGATCCGTTATCCTACAATGAGCAGTTCTTC.

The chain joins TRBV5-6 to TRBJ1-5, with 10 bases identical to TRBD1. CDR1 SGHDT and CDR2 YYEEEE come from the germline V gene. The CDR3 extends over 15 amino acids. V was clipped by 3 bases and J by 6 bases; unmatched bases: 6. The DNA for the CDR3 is TGTGCCAGCAGCTACACCGGGACAGGGGTTCAGCCCCAGCATTTT. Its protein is CASSYTGTGVQPQHF. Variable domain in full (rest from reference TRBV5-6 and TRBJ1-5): DAGVTQSPTHLIKTRGQQVTLRCSPKSGHDTVSWYQQALGQGPQFIFQYYEEEERQRGNFPDRFSGHQFPNYSSELNVNALLLGDSALYLCASSYTGTGVQPQHFGDGTRLSIL.

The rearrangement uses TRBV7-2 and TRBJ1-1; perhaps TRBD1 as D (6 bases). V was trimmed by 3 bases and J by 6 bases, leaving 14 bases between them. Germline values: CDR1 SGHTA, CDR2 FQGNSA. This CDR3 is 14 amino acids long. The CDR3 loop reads CASSFATGGAEAFF. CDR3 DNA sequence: TGTGCCAGCAGCTTCGCGACAGGCGGGGCTGAAGCTTTCTTT.

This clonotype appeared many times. Here the CDR3 DNA reads TGCAGCGTTGTAAGGGGAGACACTGAAGCTTTCTTT. It is translated as CSVVRGDTEAFF. The rearrangement uses TRBV29-1 and TRBJ1-1; maybe TRBD1 (5 bases). Germline CDR1 is SQVTM and CDR2 is ANQGSEA. V lost 4 bases and J 3 bases, leaving 9 bases between the germline ends. CDR3 length equals 12 residues.

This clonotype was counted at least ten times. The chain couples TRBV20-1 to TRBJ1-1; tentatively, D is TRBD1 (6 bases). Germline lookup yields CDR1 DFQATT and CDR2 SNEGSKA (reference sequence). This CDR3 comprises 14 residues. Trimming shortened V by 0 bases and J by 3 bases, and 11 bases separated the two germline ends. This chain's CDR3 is CSARDRGWDTEAFF. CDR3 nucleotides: TGCAGTGCTAGAGACAGGGGTTGGGACACTGAAGCTTTCTTT.